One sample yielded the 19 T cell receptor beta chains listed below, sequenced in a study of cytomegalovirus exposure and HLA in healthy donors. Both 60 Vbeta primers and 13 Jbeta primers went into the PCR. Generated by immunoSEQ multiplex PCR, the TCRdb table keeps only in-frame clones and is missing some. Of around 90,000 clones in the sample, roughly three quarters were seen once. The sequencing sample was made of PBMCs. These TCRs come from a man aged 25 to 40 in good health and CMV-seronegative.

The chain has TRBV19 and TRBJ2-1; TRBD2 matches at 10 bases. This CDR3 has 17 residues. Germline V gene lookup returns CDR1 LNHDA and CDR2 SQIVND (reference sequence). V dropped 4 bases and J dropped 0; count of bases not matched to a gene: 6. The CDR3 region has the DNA TGTGCCAGTAGTACGCCGGGACTAGCGACCTCCTACAATGAGCAGTTCTTC. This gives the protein CASSTPGLATSYNEQFF.

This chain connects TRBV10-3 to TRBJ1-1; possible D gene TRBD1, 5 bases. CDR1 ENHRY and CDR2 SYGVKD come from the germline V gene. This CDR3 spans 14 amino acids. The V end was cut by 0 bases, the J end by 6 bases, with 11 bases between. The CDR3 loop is CAISESREIAEAFF. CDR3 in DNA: TGTGCCATCAGTGAGTCCAGGGAAATCGCTGAAGCTTTCTTT.

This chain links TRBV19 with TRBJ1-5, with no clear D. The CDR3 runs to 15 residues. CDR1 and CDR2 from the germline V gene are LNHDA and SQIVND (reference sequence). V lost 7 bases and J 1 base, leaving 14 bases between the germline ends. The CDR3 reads CASTQRAVSNQPQHF. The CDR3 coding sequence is TGTGCCAGTACCCAGAGGGCGGTCAGCAATCAGCCCCAGCATTTT.

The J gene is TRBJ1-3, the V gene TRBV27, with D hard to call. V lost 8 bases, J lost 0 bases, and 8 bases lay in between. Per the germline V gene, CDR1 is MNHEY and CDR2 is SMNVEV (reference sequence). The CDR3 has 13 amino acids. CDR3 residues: CASGRSSGNTIYF. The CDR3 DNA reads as TGTGCCAGCGGCCGAAGCTCTGGAAACACCATATATTTT.

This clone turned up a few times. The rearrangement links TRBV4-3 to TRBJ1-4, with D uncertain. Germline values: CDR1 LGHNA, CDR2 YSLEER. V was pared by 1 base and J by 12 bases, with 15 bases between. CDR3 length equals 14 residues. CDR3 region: CASSQVEGKGQLFF. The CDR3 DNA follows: TGCGCCAGCAGCCAAGTCGAGGGAAAGGGCCAACTGTTTTTT.

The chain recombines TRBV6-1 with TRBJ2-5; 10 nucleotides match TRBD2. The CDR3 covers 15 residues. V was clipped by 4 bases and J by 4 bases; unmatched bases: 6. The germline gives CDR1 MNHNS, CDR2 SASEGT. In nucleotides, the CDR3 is TGTGCCAGCAGTGGAAGCGGGGGGGCGGGAGAGACCCAGTACTTC. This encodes CASSGSGGAGETQYF.

For the CDR3, the DNA is TGTGCCAGCTCACCCACAGGGGGACAGACTGAAGCTTTCTTT. This codes for CASSPTGGQTEAFF. V usage is TRBV18 and J usage is TRBJ1-1; 8 bases fit TRBD1. V dropped 3 bases and J dropped 5; count of bases not matched to a gene: 5. The germline V gene has CDR1 KGHSH and CDR2 LQKENI. The CDR3 consists of 14 residues. The entire variable domain, with the rest obtained from reference TRBV18 and TRBJ1-1, is as follows: NAGVMQNPRHLVRRRGQEARLRCSPMKGHSHVYWYRQLPEEGLKFMVYLQKENIIDESGMPKERFSAEFPKEGPSILRIQQVVRGDSAAYFCASSPTGGQTEAFFGQGTRLTVV.

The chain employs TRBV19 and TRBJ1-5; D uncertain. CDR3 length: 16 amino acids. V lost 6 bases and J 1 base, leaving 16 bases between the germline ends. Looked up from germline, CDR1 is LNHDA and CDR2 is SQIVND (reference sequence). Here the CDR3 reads CASRPRVTESNQPQHF. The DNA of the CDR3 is TGTGCCAGTAGACCCCGGGTCACGGAGAGCAATCAGCCCCAGCATTTT.

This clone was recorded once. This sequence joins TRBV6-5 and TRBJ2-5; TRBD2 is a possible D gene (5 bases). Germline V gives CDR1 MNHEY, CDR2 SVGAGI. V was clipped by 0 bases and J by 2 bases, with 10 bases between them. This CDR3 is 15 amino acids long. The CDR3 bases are TGTGCCAGCAGTTACTCGAGGGTCCGGCAAGAGACCCAGTACTTC. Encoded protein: CASSYSRVRQETQYF.

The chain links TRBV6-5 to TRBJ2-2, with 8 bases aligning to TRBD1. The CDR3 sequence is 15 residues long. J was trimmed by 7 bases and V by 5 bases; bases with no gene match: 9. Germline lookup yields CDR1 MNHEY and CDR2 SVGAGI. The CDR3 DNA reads TGTGCCAGCAGTACAGGGGGTTTTGAGAACGGGGAGCTGTTTTTT. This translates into CASSTGGFENGELFF.

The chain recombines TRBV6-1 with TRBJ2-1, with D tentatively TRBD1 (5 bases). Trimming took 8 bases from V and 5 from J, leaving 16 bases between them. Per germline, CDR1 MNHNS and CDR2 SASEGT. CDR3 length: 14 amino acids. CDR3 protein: CASRFPRVNNEQFF. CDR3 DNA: TGTGCCAGCCGTTTTCCCAGGGTCAACAATGAGCAGTTCTTC.

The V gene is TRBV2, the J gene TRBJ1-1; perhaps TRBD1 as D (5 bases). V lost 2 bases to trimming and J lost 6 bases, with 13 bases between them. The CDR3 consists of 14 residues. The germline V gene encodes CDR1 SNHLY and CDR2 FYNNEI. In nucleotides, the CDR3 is TGTGCCAGCAGTGAACCAGGGATGGGCTCTGAAGCTTTCTTT. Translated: CASSEPGMGSEAFF.

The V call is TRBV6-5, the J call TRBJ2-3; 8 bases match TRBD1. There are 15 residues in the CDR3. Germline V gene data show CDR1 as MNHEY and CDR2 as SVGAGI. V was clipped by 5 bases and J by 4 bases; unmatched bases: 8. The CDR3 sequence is CASSLQGGSADTQYF. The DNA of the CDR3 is TGTGCCAGCAGTCTACAGGGGGGTAGTGCAGATACGCAGTATTTT.

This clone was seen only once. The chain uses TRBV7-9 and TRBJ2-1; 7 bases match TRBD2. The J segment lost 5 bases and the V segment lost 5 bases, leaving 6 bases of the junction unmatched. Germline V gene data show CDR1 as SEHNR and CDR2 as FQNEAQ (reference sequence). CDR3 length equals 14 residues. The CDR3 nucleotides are TGTGCCAGCAGCCACACTCGGGGGGACAATGAGCAGTTCTTC. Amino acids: CASSHTRGDNEQFF.

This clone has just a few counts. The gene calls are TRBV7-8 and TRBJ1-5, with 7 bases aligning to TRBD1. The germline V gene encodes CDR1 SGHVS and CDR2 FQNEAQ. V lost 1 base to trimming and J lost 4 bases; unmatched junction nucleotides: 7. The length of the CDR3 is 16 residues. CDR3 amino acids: CASSLGDRRPNQPQHF. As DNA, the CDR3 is TGTGCCAGCAGCTTAGGGGACAGACGGCCGAATCAGCCCCAGCATTTT.

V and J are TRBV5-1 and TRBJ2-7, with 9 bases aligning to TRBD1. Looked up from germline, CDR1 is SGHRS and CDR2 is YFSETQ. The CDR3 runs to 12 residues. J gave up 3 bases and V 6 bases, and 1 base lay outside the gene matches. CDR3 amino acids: CASMGQGYEQYF. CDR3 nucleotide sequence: TGCGCCAGCATGGGACAGGGCTACGAGCAGTACTTC.

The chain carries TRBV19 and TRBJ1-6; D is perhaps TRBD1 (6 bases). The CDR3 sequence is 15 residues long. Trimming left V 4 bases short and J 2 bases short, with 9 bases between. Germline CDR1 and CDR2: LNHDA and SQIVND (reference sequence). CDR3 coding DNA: TGTGCCAGTAGTACAGGGGCTGCCTATAATTCACCCCTCCACTTT. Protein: CASSTGAAYNSPLHF.

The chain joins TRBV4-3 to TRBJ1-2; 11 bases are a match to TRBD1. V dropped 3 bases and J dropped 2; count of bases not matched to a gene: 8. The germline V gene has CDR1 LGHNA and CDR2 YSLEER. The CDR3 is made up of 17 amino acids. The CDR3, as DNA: TGCGCCAGCAGCCACCTCGGGGGACAGGGGGACAACTATGGCTACACCTTC. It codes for CASSHLGGQGDNYGYTF.

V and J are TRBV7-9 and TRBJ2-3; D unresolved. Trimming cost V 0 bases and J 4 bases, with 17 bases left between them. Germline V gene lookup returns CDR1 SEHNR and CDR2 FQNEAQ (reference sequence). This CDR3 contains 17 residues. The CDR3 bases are TGTGCCAGCAGCTTAGCGCCCTTAGCCCGCTCCCCAGATACGCAGTATTTT. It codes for CASSLAPLARSPDTQYF. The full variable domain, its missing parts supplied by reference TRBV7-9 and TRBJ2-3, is DTGVSQNPRHKITKRGQNVTFRCDPISEHNRLYWYRQTLGQGPEFLTYFQNEAQLEKSRLLSDRFSAERPKGSFSTLEIQRTEQGDSAMYLCASSLAPLARSPDTQYFGPGTRLTVL.